This T cell receptor (beta chain) was captured in a study of shared T cell receptors in the human thymus. Assay: immunoSEQ multiplex PCR; the TCRdb copy retains only in-frame clones and omits some. The sample has roughly 710,000 clones; roughly 88% are singletons. Germline V gives CDR1 KGHSH, CDR2 LQKENI. The CDR3 covers 17 residues. Trimming shortened V by 0 bases and J by 0 bases, and 11 bases separated the two germline ends. The sample was also reused in another study, on human thymus T cells. Turning to that study: The sample donors, healthy Finnish infants, were having corrective surgery for congenital heart defects.

The chain employs TRBV18 and TRBJ1-4; D is ambiguous. The source is a girl less than two years old with a congenital heart defect. Sequencing used thymocytes. As DNA, the CDR3 is TGTGCCAGCTCACCACCTTACGTGTCGGCAACTAATGAAAAACTGTTTTTT. Amino acids: CASSPPYVSATNEKLFF.